This entry is about one T cell receptor (beta chain). The Seattle patients, enrolled during active infection, were followed longitudinally. The record originates from a study of blood T cell repertoires in COVID-19. Sequencing was performed with immunoSEQ multiplex PCR; in TCRdb, only in-frame clones are kept and a portion is missing. In the table there are about 130,000 clones, about 89% of which are singletons. The sequence derives from a woman in her seventies with COVID-19, enrolled during active disease. The specimen sequenced was peripheral blood.

CDR3 coding DNA: TGTGCCAGCAACCCAGACAGGAACACTGAAGCTTTCTTT. It yields the protein CASNPDRNTEAFF. This chain connects TRBV6-5 to TRBJ1-1; D possibly corresponds to TRBD1 (5 bases). The CDR3 runs 13 residues. Germline CDR1 reads MNHEY; CDR2 reads SVGAGI. V lost 7 bases to trimming and J lost 1 base, with 10 bases between them.